The sample holds many counts of the clone carrying this T cell receptor (beta chain). Its antigen is currently unknown. The data were taken from a study of CD8 T cells in ankylosing spondylitis. Study-level findings and limits: Matched synovial fluid from ankylosing spondylitis patients was reported to be enriched for disease-linked clones. Made up of about eight highly homologous variants, a TCR beta motif appeared characteristic of ankylosing spondylitis blood.

Germline V gene data show CDR1 as LNHDA and CDR2 as SQIVND (reference sequence). This CDR3 contains 15 residues. Trimming removed 6 bases at V and 4 bases at J, with 18 bases between. Via MiXCR, TCRdb re-called the 5' RACE reads, giving one row per CDR3 protein. Of approximately 100,000 distinct CDR3 sequences listed, roughly 8.3% are singletons. The chain carries TRBV19 and TRBJ1-1, with TRBD1 as a possible D gene (6 bases). The clonotype comes from a male donor with ankylosing spondylitis or in good health (not recorded which). The sample taken for sequencing was blood, either unsorted or a sorted T cell fraction (not recorded which). The CDR3 reads CASREGNKGGTEAFF. As DNA, the CDR3 is TGTGCCAGTAGAGAAGGGAATAAGGGGGGCACTGAAGCTTTCTTT.